This T cell receptor beta chain was observed in a study of T cell responses to AZD1222 COVID-19 vaccine. V lost 3 bases and J 9 bases, leaving 9 bases between the germline ends. Germline lookup yields CDR1 MGHDK and CDR2 SYGVNS. The CDR3 loop spans 11 amino acids. Some clones are missing from TCRdb's copy, which holds only in-frame ones; the method was immunoSEQ multiplex PCR. The data contain 150,000 to 200,000 clones, 85% to 90% of them seen just once; the ten biggest clones take up 1.5% to 2%. Specimen: peripheral blood, collected on day 0 of AZD1222 vaccination. The sequence derives from an adult in good health. The chain uses TRBV25-1 and TRBJ2-7; no clear D gene. CDR3 sequence: CASSEGFSQYF. CDR3 nucleotide sequence: TGTGCCAGCAGTGAGGGCTTCTCGCAGTACTTC.